This T cell receptor (beta chain) originates from a study of blood T cell repertoires in COVID-19. Overall study context: Sites across the United States, Italy and Spain contributed samples from acute and convalescent COVID-19. T cells, B-cell-depleted T cells, or PBMCs supplied cDNA or gDNA.

How the authors handled the data: The assay estimated nucleated cells by amplifying reference gene primers. The data were produced by immunoSEQ multiplex PCR, yet TCRdb's version contains in-frame clones alone and is incomplete. V, J and clone size reflect that table, while D and trimming were determined from the DNA. The sample has 180,000 or so clones, around 85% seen once; the top ten hold roughly 11%. Germline CDR1 LNHDA, CDR2 SQIVND (reference sequence). This CDR3 region has 15 residues. Trimming took off 5 bases at V and 2 bases at J, with 16 bases between the two ends. Seattle patients were enrolled while actively infected and followed longitudinally.

The sample comprised peripheral blood. The source of this sequence is a woman aged 60 to 75 with COVID-19, enrolled during active disease. The chain has TRBV19 and TRBJ2-7, with D possibly TRBD1 on 5 matching bases. The CDR3 here is CASSPTPQAPYEQYF. In DNA, the CDR3 is TGTGCCAGTAGTCCGACCCCACAGGCCCCCTACGAGCAGTACTTC. Looking up the rest from reference TRBV19 and TRBJ2-7 gives the full variable domain: DGGITQSPKYLFRKEGQNVTLSCEQNLNHDAMYWYRQDPGQGLRLIYYSQIVNDFQKGDIAEGYSVSREKKESFPLTVTSAQKNPTAFYLCASSPTPQAPYEQYFGPGTRLTVT.